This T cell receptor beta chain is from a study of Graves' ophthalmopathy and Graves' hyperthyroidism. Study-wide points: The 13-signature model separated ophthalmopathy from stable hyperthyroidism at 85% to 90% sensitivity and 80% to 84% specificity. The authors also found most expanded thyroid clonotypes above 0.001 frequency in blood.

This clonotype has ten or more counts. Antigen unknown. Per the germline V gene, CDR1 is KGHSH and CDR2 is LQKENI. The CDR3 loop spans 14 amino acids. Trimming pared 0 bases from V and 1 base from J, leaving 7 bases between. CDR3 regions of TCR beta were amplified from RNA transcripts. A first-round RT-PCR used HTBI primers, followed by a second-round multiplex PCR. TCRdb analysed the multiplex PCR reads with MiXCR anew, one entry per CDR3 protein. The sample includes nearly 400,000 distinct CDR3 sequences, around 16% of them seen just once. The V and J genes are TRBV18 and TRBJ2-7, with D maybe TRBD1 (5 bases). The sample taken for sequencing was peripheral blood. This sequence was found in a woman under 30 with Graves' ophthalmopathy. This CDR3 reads CASSPPGQSYEQYF. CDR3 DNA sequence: TGTGCCAGCTCACCACCGGGGCAGTCCTACGAGCAGTACTTC.